These 16 T cell receptor beta chains share one sample of origin, sequenced in a study of cytomegalovirus exposure and HLA in healthy donors. The PCR employed 60 Vbeta primers together with 13 Jbeta primers. Profiling relied on immunoSEQ multiplex PCR, and the TCRdb table lists in-frame clones only, not all of them. The data contain approximately 90,000 clones, roughly two thirds of them seen just once; the ten biggest clones take up approximately 15%. The specimen sequenced was PBMCs. The source of these receptors is a woman aged 45-65 years in good health and CMV-seropositive.

V gene TRBV7-9 combines with J gene TRBJ1-2; D is possibly TRBD1 (5 bases). The CDR3 covers 14 residues. V was trimmed by 1 base and J by 4 bases, leaving 10 bases between them. Germline CDR1 SEHNR, CDR2 FQNEAQ (reference sequence). The CDR3 DNA reads TGTGCCAGCAGCTTAGTGGTAGGGGCCTATGGCTACACCTTC. This encodes CASSLVVGAYGYTF.

This clone occurred once. The genes are TRBV6-5 and TRBJ2-7; 10 nucleotides match TRBD2. Losses at the gene ends were 6 bases for V and 12 bases for J; bases not matched to a gene: 14. This CDR3 has 14 amino acids. From germline, CDR1 is MNHEY and CDR2 SVGAGI. The CDR3 is CASSLIAGGPARYF. As DNA, the CDR3 is TGTGCCAGCAGCCTCATAGCGGGAGGACCGGCGCGGTACTTC.

The chain uses TRBV4-3 and TRBJ2-1; 9 nucleotides align to TRBD2. Losses at the gene ends were 1 base for V and 8 bases for J; bases not matched to a gene: 6. Germline values: CDR1 LGHNA, CDR2 YSLEER. This CDR3 region has 15 residues. CDR3 DNA: TGCGCCAGCAGCCAAGGGGCGGGAGGGCCCGATGAGCAGTTCTTC. Translated: CASSQGAGGPDEQFF.

This chain joins TRBV7-3 and TRBJ2-1; 14 bases are shared with TRBD2. This CDR3 contains 15 residues. Germline CDR1 reads SGHTA; CDR2 reads FQGTGA. V was pared by 5 bases and J by 8 bases, with 5 bases of the junction left unmatched. CDR3 bases: TGTGCCAGCAGCGAGGGACTAGCGGGAGTTGATGAGCAGTTCTTC. The encoded protein is CASSEGLAGVDEQFF.

The chain carries TRBV25-1 and TRBJ2-4; TRBD2 might be the D (6 bases). The CDR3 extends over 14 amino acids. The V gene's germline CDR1 is MGHDK and CDR2 SYGVNS. Trimming cost V 4 bases and J 6 bases, with 13 bases left between them. The CDR3 sequence: CASSALGGINIQYF. In nucleotides, the CDR3 is TGTGCCAGCAGTGCCCTCGGAGGGATAAACATTCAGTACTTC.

V is TRBV4-3 and J is TRBJ2-7; TRBD2 matches at 12 bases. In germline, CDR1 is LGHNA, CDR2 YSLEER. There are 15 residues in the CDR3. V gave up 4 bases and J gave up 4 bases; unmatched junction bases: 5. The CDR3 bases are TGCGCCAGCAGCCGCGGACTAGCGGGAATTTACGAGCAGTACTTC. This gives the protein CASSRGLAGIYEQYF.

The V gene is TRBV11-2, the J gene TRBJ1-4; no clear D. Germline values: CDR1 SGHAT, CDR2 FQNNGV. Trimming took off 5 bases at V and 0 bases at J, with 19 bases between the two ends. This CDR3 is 18 amino acids long. The CDR3, as DNA: TGTGCCAGCAGCCCTAGGGAGGGAATCGGGACAACTAATGAAAAACTGTTTTTT. Amino acid sequence: CASSPREGIGTTNEKLFF.

V usage is TRBV5-4 and J usage is TRBJ2-1; 9 nucleotides line up with TRBD2. CDR3 length equals 14 residues. The trim removed 5 bases at V and 6 bases at J, leaving 6 bases unmatched. From germline, CDR1 is SGHNT and CDR2 YYREEE (reference sequence). The CDR3 region is CASRNSGSLNEQFF. The DNA for the CDR3 is TGTGCCAGCAGGAATAGCGGGAGTCTCAATGAGCAGTTCTTC.

In its sample, this clone was seen once. The chain carries TRBV29-1 and TRBJ2-7; TRBD2 agrees at 8 bases. This CDR3 is built from 13 residues. V gave up 6 bases and J gave up 2 bases; unmatched junction bases: 6. Germline V gene data show CDR1 as SQVTM and CDR2 as ANQGSEA. Here the CDR3 reads CSVITSGAYEQYF. The CDR3 DNA reads as TGCAGCGTAATAACTAGCGGCGCCTACGAGCAGTACTTC.

The genes are TRBV27 and TRBJ2-5; TRBD2 agrees at 12 bases. The CDR3 has 15 residues. The germline V gene has CDR1 MNHEY and CDR2 SMNVEV (reference sequence). V was pared by 9 bases and J by 6 bases, with 11 bases of the junction left unmatched. CDR3 amino acids: CASWTSGNFVKTQYF. CDR3 DNA: TGTGCCAGTTGGACTAGCGGGAACTTCGTAAAGACCCAGTACTTC.

This chain connects TRBV5-6 to TRBJ2-7; D might be TRBD1 (7 bases). CDR1 and CDR2 from the germline V gene are SGHDT and YYEEEE. This CDR3 is built from 14 residues. Between the trimmed V and J ends, which lost 2 bases and 5 bases, there was a span of 14 bases. DNA of the CDR3: TGTGCCAGCAGCTTCCCCGGAGGGGGCGACGAGCAGTACTTC. Translating it yields CASSFPGGGDEQYF.

The chain combines TRBV27 with TRBJ2-5, with 8 nucleotides matching TRBD1. Per germline, CDR1 MNHEY and CDR2 SMNVEV (reference sequence). The ends lost 8 bases at V and 7 bases at J; junction bases unmatched: 6. CDR3 length equals 12 residues. Written as DNA, the CDR3 is TGTGCCAGCGCAGGGGGCGCAGGGACCCAGTACTTC. Translating it yields CASAGGAGTQYF.

The rearrangement links TRBV5-5 to TRBJ1-4, with D uncertain. This CDR3 is built from 15 residues. Trimming cost V 4 bases and J 3 bases, with 13 bases left between them. Germline lookup yields CDR1 SGHKS and CDR2 YYEKEE (reference sequence). CDR3 sequence: CASSGGFRANEKLFF. The CDR3 DNA reads as TGTGCCAGCAGCGGTGGGTTTCGGGCTAATGAAAAACTGTTTTTT.

The V and J genes are TRBV5-4 and TRBJ2-1; no clear D. Trimming pared 0 bases from V and 0 bases from J, leaving 10 bases between. The CDR3 consists of 16 residues. Germline CDR1 is SGHNT and CDR2 is YYREEE (reference sequence). The CDR3 spells CASSLGALSSYNEQFF. In nucleotides, the CDR3 is TGTGCCAGCAGCTTGGGTGCACTAAGCTCCTACAATGAGCAGTTCTTC.

CDR3 DNA: TGCGCCAGCAGCCAACCGGGTCGTTCTTACGAGCAGTACTTC. Its protein is CASSQPGRSYEQYF. V and J are TRBV4-1 and TRBJ2-5; no clear D. Gene TRBJ2-7 matches the end of the DNA better, so the J call may be wrong. CDR1 MGHRA and CDR2 YSYEKL come from the germline V gene. This CDR3 has 14 amino acids.

This chain links TRBV11-3 with TRBJ2-7, with 7 positions matching TRBD1. This CDR3 has 14 amino acids. Germline trimming cut 5 bases from V and 7 bases from J; bases unmatched to any gene: 11. Germline assignment: CDR1 SGHNT and CDR2 YENEEA. The CDR3 loop reads CASSARTGSGEQYF. The CDR3 region has the DNA TGTGCCAGCAGCGCTCGGACAGGATCGGGGGAGCAGTACTTC.